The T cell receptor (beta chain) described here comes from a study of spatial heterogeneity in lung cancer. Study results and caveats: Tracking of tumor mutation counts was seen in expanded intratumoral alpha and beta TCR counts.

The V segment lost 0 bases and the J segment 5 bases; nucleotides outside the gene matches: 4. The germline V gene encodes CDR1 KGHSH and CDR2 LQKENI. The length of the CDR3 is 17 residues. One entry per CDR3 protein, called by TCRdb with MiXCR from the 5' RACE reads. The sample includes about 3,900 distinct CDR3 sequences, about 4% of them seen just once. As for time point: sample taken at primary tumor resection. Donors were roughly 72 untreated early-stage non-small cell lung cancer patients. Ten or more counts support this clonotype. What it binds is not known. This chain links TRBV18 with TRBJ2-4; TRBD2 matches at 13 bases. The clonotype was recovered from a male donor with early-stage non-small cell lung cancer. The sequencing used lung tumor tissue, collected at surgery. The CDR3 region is CASSPPGTSGNQNIQYF. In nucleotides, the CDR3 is TGTGCCAGCTCACCACCGGGGACTAGCGGGAACCAAAACATTCAGTACTTC.